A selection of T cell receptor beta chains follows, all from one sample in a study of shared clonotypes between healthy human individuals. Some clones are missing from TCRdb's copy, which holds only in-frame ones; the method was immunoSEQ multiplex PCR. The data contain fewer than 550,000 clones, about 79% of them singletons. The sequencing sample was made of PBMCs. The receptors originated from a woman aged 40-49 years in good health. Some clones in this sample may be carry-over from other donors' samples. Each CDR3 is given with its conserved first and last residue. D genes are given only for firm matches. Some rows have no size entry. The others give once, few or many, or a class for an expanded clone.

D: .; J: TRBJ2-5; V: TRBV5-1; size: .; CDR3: CASSLGAQASGETQYF; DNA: TGCGCCAGCAGCTTGGGGGCACAGGCATCAGGGGAGACCCAGTACTTC
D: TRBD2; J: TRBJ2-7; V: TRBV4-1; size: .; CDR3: CASSHPGLAVSSQYF; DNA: TGCGCCAGCAGCCATCCGGGACTAGCGGTTTCATCGCAGTACTTC
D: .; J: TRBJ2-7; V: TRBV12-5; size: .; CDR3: CASALGRNYEQYF; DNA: TGTGCTAGTGCTCTGGGGCGGAACTACGAGCAGTACTTC
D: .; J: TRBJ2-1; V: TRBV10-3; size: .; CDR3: CAISESASSYNEQFF; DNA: TGTGCCATCAGTGAGTCAGCTTCCTCCTACAATGAGCAGTTCTTC
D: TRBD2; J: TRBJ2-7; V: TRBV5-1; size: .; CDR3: CASSPGIAGALEQYF; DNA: TGCGCCAGCAGCCCCGGGATAGCGGGAGCTTTAGAGCAGTACTTC
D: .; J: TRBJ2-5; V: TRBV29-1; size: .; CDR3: CSAPTGSFGETQYF; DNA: TGCAGCGCCCCGACAGGCTCTTTTGGAGAGACCCAGTACTTC
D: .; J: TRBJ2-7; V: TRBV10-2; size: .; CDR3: CASTPGLPSYEQYF; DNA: TGCGCCAGCACTCCGGGACTGCCCTCCTACGAGCAGTACTTC
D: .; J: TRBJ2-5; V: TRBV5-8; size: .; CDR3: CASSSRLVAQYF; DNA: TGTGCCAGCAGCTCAAGATTGGTGGCCCAGTACTTC
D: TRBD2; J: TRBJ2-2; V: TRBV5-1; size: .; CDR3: CASTPLGTSRDGELFF; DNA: TGCGCCAGCACCCCCCTAGGGACTAGCAGGGACGGGGAGCTGTTTTTT
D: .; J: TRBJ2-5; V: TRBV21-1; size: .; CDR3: CASSKERGRKETQYF; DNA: TGTGCCAGCAGCAAAGAGAGGGGGCGGAAAGAGACCCAGTACTTC
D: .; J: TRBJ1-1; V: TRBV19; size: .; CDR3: CASSITTPPEAFF; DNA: TGTGCCAGTAGTATTACCACCCCCCCTGAAGCTTTCTTT
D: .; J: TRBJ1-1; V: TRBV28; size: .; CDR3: CASSFPRGQMNTEAFF; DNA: TGTGCCAGCAGTTTTCCCCGGGGCCAAATGAACACTGAAGCTTTCTTT
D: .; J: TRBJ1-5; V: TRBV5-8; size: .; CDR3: CASSQERLSNQPQHF; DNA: TGTGCCAGCAGCCAGGAGCGCCTTAGCAATCAGCCCCAGCATTTT
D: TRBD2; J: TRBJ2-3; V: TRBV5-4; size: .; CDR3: CASSLGGPSGSADTQYF; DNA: TGTGCCAGCAGCTTGGGGGGTCCTAGCGGGAGTGCAGATACGCAGTATTTT
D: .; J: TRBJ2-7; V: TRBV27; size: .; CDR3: CASSLGGRGYEQYF; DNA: TGTGCCAGCAGTTTAGGAGGGCGCGGCTACGAGCAGTACTTC
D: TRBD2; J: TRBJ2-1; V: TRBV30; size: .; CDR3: CAWSVVAGGPEFF; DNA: TGTGCCTGGAGTGTAGTGGCGGGAGGGCCTGAGTTCTTC
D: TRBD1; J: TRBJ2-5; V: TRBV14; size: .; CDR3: CASSRQGPETQYF; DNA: TGTGCCAGCAGCCGACAGGGTCCAGAGACCCAGTACTTC
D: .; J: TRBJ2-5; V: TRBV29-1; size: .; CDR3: CSVDVPPGRETQYF; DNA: TGCAGCGTTGATGTGCCCCCAGGGAGGGAGACCCAGTACTTC
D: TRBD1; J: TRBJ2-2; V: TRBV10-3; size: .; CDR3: CAISESAAGGNGELFF; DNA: TGTGCCATCAGTGAGTCGGCTGCAGGGGGCAACGGGGAGCTGTTTTTT
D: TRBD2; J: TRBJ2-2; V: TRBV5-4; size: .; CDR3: CASSLPGLAGEATGELFF; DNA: TGTGCCAGCAGCTTACCGGGACTAGCGGGAGAGGCCACCGGGGAGCTGTTTTTT
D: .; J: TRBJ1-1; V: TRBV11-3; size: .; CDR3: CASSLQGYTEAFF; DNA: TGTGCCAGCAGCTTACAAGGATACACTGAAGCTTTCTTT
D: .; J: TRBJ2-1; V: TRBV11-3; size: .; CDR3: CASSLGGASDEQFF; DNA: TGTGCCAGCAGCTTGGGGGGCGCGAGCGATGAGCAGTTCTTC
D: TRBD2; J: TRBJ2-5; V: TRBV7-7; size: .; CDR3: CASSPGLAGGQETQYF; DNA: TGTGCCAGCAGCCCGGGACTAGCGGGAGGCCAAGAGACCCAGTACTTC
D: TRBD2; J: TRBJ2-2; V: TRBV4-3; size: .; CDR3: CASSSRRAAGGVGELFF; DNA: TGCGCCAGCAGCTCCCGCCGAGCAGCGGGAGGGGTCGGGGAGCTGTTTTTT
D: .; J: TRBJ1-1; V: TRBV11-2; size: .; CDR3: CASSSQGGGDTEAFF; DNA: TGTGCCAGCAGCTCCCAGGGTGGGGGGGACACTGAAGCTTTCTTT
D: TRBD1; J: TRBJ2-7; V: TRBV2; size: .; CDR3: CASSVTGGLDEQYF; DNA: TGTGCCAGCAGTGTAACAGGGGGTCTCGACGAGCAGTACTTC
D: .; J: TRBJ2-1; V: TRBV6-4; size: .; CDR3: CASSESSGSYNEQFF; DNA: TGTGCCAGCAGTGAGAGTAGCGGATCCTACAATGAGCAGTTCTTC
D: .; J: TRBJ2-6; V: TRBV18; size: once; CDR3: CASSPLSLDRVFLSGANVLTF; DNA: .